One and the same sample provided the 30 T cell receptor beta chains below, sequenced in a study of blood T cell repertoires in COVID-19. The method was immunoSEQ multiplex PCR; TCRdb's version includes in-frame clones alone and lacks a portion of them. Among roughly 400,000 clones, over 75% were seen once, and the ten largest hold 2% to 2.5%. Sequenced input: PBMCs or T cells enriched from blood (not recorded which). The source of these receptors is a woman aged 40 to 49 with acute COVID-19.

This chain uses TRBV14 with TRBJ1-2; 12 positions agree with TRBD1. The CDR3 extends over 16 amino acids. Germline trimming cut 4 bases from V and 8 bases from J; bases unmatched to any gene: 11. Germline assignment: CDR1 SGHDN and CDR2 FVKESK. The CDR3 DNA reads TGTGCCAGCAGCCCTTCCGGGACAGGGGGCACTGGGGGCTACACCTTC. Protein sequence: CASSPSGTGGTGGYTF.

This clone was counted at least ten times. The rearrangement joins TRBV5-8 to TRBJ2-7; tentatively, D is TRBD1 (6 bases). The CDR3 contains 18 residues. In germline, CDR1 is SGHTS, CDR2 YDEGEE. The V end lost 4 bases, the J end lost 0 bases, and 23 bases lay between the germline ends. The CDR3: CASSPGELSHLSSYEQYF. CDR3 coding DNA: TGTGCCAGCAGCCCAGGGGAGCTATCTCACCTCTCCTCCTACGAGCAGTACTTC.

V gene TRBV6-2 or TRBV6-3 combines with J gene TRBJ1-5, with D possibly being TRBD1 (5 bases). This CDR3 spans 13 amino acids. CDR1 and CDR2 (germline): MNHEY, SVGEGT. V lost 4 bases and J lost 8, with 12 bases in between. CDR3 protein: CASSSQGKEPQHF. Here the CDR3 DNA reads TGTGCCAGCAGTTCTCAGGGAAAGGAGCCCCAGCATTTT.

V gene TRBV5-1 combines with J gene TRBJ2-1; 7 nucleotides match TRBD1. The CDR3 contains 15 residues. The V gene's germline CDR1 is SGHRS and CDR2 YFSETQ. J lost 2 bases, V lost 5 bases, and 7 bases had no gene match. This chain's CDR3 is CASRAGTEAYNEQFF. Here the CDR3 DNA reads TGCGCCAGCAGAGCTGGGACAGAAGCCTACAATGAGCAGTTCTTC.

The J gene is TRBJ1-2, the V gene TRBV30; no firm D call. There are 13 residues in the CDR3. V shed 1 base and J shed 13 bases, with 19 bases lying between them. Per germline, CDR1 GTSNPN and CDR2 SVGIG (reference sequence). CDR3 sequence (DNA): TGTGCCTGGAGTGACGGAAGCCCCGGGGAAGCCACCTTC. This encodes CAWSDGSPGEATF.

The genes are TRBV5-1 and TRBJ1-6; 7 bases are a match to TRBD1. The trim removed 0 bases at V and 9 bases at J, leaving 3 bases unmatched. Germline V gene lookup returns CDR1 SGHRS and CDR2 YFSETQ. The CDR3 extends over 14 amino acids. The CDR3 is CASSLEGALSPLHF. In DNA form, the CDR3 reads TGCGCCAGCAGCTTGGAGGGGGCCCTTTCACCCCTCCACTTT.

J is TRBJ2-2 and V is TRBV19, with 8 nucleotides matching TRBD2. Germline trimming cut 6 bases from V and 0 bases from J; bases unmatched to any gene: 6. CDR3 length: 16 residues. Germline CDR1 and CDR2: LNHDA and SQIVND (reference sequence). CDR3 in amino acids: CASRGAGVSNTGELFF. CDR3 bases: TGTGCCAGTAGGGGAGCGGGGGTATCGAACACCGGGGAGCTGTTTTTT.

V is TRBV5-1 and J is TRBJ1-4; TRBD1 is a possible D gene (5 bases). V gave up 0 bases and J gave up 8 bases, with 17 bases separating them. The CDR3 has 16 amino acids. Germline assignment: CDR1 SGHRS and CDR2 YFSETQ. The CDR3 is CASSLVVGGRSEKLFF. In DNA, the CDR3 is TGCGCCAGCAGCTTGGTGGTTGGGGGGAGATCCGAAAAACTGTTTTTT.

V usage is TRBV4-1 and J usage is TRBJ2-2; the match to TRBD1 covers 10 bases. With V trimmed by 4 bases and J by 7 bases, 6 bases remained unmatched. The germline V gene encodes CDR1 MGHRA and CDR2 YSYEKL. This CDR3 spans 15 amino acids. The CDR3 coding sequence is TGCGCCAGCAGCCGGGGGACAGGGGTGATCGGGGAGCTGTTTTTT. This encodes CASSRGTGVIGELFF.

This chain links TRBV7-8 with TRBJ2-7, with TRBD2 matching 9 bases. This CDR3 is 15 amino acids long. Germline CDR1 is SGHVS and CDR2 is FQNEAQ. Germline trimming cut 2 bases from V and 1 base from J; bases unmatched to any gene: 3. CDR3 region: CASSLRLAVSYEQYF. As DNA, the CDR3 is TGTGCCAGCAGCTTAAGACTAGCGGTTTCCTACGAGCAGTACTTC.

This chain links TRBV3-1 (or the pseudogene TRBV3-2) with TRBJ2-5, with a possible D match to TRBD2 (6 bases). The V gene lost 4 bases and the J gene lost 2 bases, with 11 bases spanning the gap. The CDR3 covers 14 residues. Germline CDR1 LGHDT, CDR2 YNNKEL (reference sequence). As DNA, the CDR3 is TGTGCCAGCAGCCGGCTAGCGCCACAAGAGACCCAGTACTTC. This codes for CASSRLAPQETQYF.

This clone showed up just a few times. The J gene is TRBJ1-5, the V gene TRBV30; 10 bases agree with TRBD1. The CDR3 contains 14 residues. After removal of 5 bases from V and 2 bases from J, the junction contained 3 bases not matched to a gene. Looked up from germline, CDR1 is GTSNPN and CDR2 is SVGIG (reference sequence). CDR3 nucleotide sequence: TGTGCCTGGGGGGACAGGGGAGGCAATCAGCCCCAGCATTTT. Protein product: CAWGDRGGNQPQHF.

This chain uses TRBV6-1 with TRBJ2-5; D gene ambiguous. The CDR3 contains 14 residues. Trimming cost V 0 bases and J 5 bases, with 10 bases left between them. The germline gives CDR1 MNHNS, CDR2 SASEGT. The CDR3 DNA is TGTGCCAGCAGTGAAGCGCTCCCTAGGGAGACCCAGTACTTC. This translates into CASSEALPRETQYF.

The V and J genes are TRBV18 and TRBJ1-2, with D possibly being TRBD1 (6 bases). The CDR3 sequence is 14 residues long. The germline V and J ends were trimmed by 5 bases and 2 bases, with 12 bases remaining between them. Germline V lookup: CDR1 KGHSH, CDR2 LQKENI. The CDR3, as DNA: TGTGCCAGCTCAACGGCCGGGACAAACTATGGCTACACCTTC. Amino acid sequence: CASSTAGTNYGYTF.

The V call is TRBV9, the J call TRBJ2-6, with TRBD1 identical over 9 bases. Germline V gives CDR1 SGDLS, CDR2 YYNGEE. The CDR3 length is 18 residues. V shed 1 base and J 2 bases; nucleotides not matched to a gene: 7. Here the CDR3 DNA reads TGTGCCAGCAGCGTACCCCGGGACAGGGTAACTGGGGCCAACGTCCTGACTTTC. Amino acids: CASSVPRDRVTGANVLTF.

DNA for the CDR3: TGTGCCAGCAGAAGACAGGGGGCGGGTGAAGCTTTCTTT. It specifies CASRRQGAGEAFF. This chain links TRBV12-3 or TRBV12-4 with TRBJ1-1; 10 bases align to TRBD1. The CDR3 covers 13 residues. V gave up 6 bases and J gave up 7 bases; unmatched junction bases: 5.

The J gene is TRBJ2-7, the V gene TRBV5-8; no firm D call. Germline assignment: CDR1 SGHTS and CDR2 YDEGEE. The CDR3 has 13 residues. The V and J ends lost 4 bases and 2 bases respectively, with 10 bases between them. The CDR3 DNA sequence: TGTGCCAGCAGCACCCGTGGAGCCTACGAGCAGTACTTC. As protein: CASSTRGAYEQYF.

The V and J genes are TRBV5-1 and TRBJ2-1; 10 nucleotides align to TRBD1. J gave up 6 bases and V 4 bases, and 7 bases lay outside the gene matches. From germline, CDR1 is SGHRS and CDR2 YFSETQ. CDR3 length: 15 residues. The CDR3 nucleotides read TGCGCCAGCAGCCCCGGGACAGGGGCCACCAATGAGCAGTTCTTC. This encodes CASSPGTGATNEQFF.

The rearrangement joins TRBV4-1 to TRBJ1-3; D call uncertain. Germline CDR1 and CDR2: MGHRA and YSYEKL. There are 16 residues in the CDR3. V lost 5 bases to trimming and J lost 0 bases, with 14 bases between them. CDR3 coding DNA: TGCGCCAGCAGCAAGTTCGTCGGGAGCTCTGGAAACACCATATATTTT. Encoded protein: CASSKFVGSSGNTIYF.

The genes are TRBV10-3 and TRBJ2-5; D not resolved. Germline V gene sequence: CDR1 ENHRY, CDR2 SYGVKD. V was pared by 6 bases and J by 4 bases, with 12 bases between. CDR3 size: 13 residues. The CDR3: CAIRAGRGETQYF. CDR3 bases: TGTGCCATCAGGGCAGGTCGTGGAGAGACCCAGTACTTC.

The CDR3 nucleotides are TGTGCCAGCAGCGGGACAGCCTCCTACAATGAGCAGTTCTTC. Amino acid sequence: CASSGTASYNEQFF. The rearrangement uses TRBV7-9 and TRBJ2-1, with 7 bases aligning to TRBD1. The CDR3 length is 14 residues. Germline V CDR1 and CDR2: SEHNR, FQNEAQ (reference sequence). The trim removed 5 bases at V and 0 bases at J, leaving 1 base unmatched.

The chain has TRBV4-1 and TRBJ1-1; TRBD1 might be the D (6 bases). Looked up from germline, CDR1 is MGHRA and CDR2 is YSYEKL. The CDR3 covers 15 residues. V lost 2 bases, J lost 4 bases, and 14 bases lay in between. The CDR3 DNA reads TGCGCCAGCAGCCAAATCTGGGTGGACAGCACTGAAGCTTTCTTT. This codes for CASSQIWVDSTEAFF.

As for this clone: Other DNA sequences in the same sample also yield this CDR3. The rearrangement joins TRBV2 to TRBJ1-2; perhaps TRBD1 as D (5 bases). V lost 2 bases, J lost 2 bases, and 6 bases lay in between. This CDR3 contains 13 residues. Germline CDR1 reads SNHLY; CDR2 reads FYNNEI. The CDR3 sequence: CASSETGNYGYTF. In nucleotides, the CDR3 is TGTGCCAGCAGTGAAACAGGCAACTATGGCTACACCTTC. The full variable domain, completed using reference TRBV2 and TRBJ1-2, is EPEVTQTPSHQVTQMGQEVILRCVPISNHLYFYWYRQILGQKVEFLVSFYNNEISEKSEIFDDQFSVERPDGSNFTLKIRSTKLEDSAMYFCASSETGNYGYTFGSGTRLTVV.

This rearrangement joins TRBV13 to TRBJ2-7, with 10 bases identical to TRBD2. The CDR3 is 15 residues long. J lost 3 bases, V lost 5 bases, and 7 bases had no gene match. Germline CDR1 reads PRHDT; CDR2 reads FYEKMQ (reference sequence). CDR3 nucleotide sequence: TGTGCCAGCAGCAGTCCGGGACTAGCGAACTACGAGCAGTACTTC. Its protein is CASSSPGLANYEQYF.

The rearrangement links TRBV30 to TRBJ1-3; possible D gene TRBD1, 6 bases. Germline loops: CDR1 GTSNPN, CDR2 SVGIG (reference sequence). V gave up 2 bases and J gave up 0 bases, with 14 bases separating them. The CDR3 extends over 16 amino acids. This CDR3 reads CAWSIKQGNSGNTIYF. The DNA of the CDR3 is TGTGCCTGGAGTATTAAACAGGGAAACTCTGGAAACACCATATATTTT. Filled out from reference TRBV30 and TRBJ1-3, the complete variable domain reads SQTIHQWPATLVQPVGSPLSLECTVEGTSNPNLYWYRQAAGRGLQLLFYSVGIGQISSEVPQNLSASRPQDRQFILSSKKLLLSDSGFYLCAWSIKQGNSGNTIYFGEGSWLTVV.

The CDR3 reads CASSPGQGPYEQYF. Written as DNA, the CDR3 is TGTGCCAGTAGCCCGGGACAGGGTCCCTACGAGCAGTACTTC. The chain employs TRBV19 and TRBJ2-7; 9 bases line up with TRBD1. The CDR3 has 14 residues. The V segment lost 6 bases and the J segment 2 bases; nucleotides outside the gene matches: 5. The germline V gene encodes CDR1 LNHDA and CDR2 SQIVND (reference sequence). Using reference TRBV19 and TRBJ2-7 for the parts outside the CDR3, the full variable domain is DGGITQSPKYLFRKEGQNVTLSCEQNLNHDAMYWYRQDPGQGLRLIYYSQIVNDFQKGDIAEGYSVSREKKESFPLTVTSAQKNPTAFYLCASSPGQGPYEQYFGPGTRLTVT.

The V call is TRBV19, the J call TRBJ1-1, with 9 positions matching TRBD1. CDR1 and CDR2 from the germline V gene are LNHDA and SQIVND (reference sequence). The J segment lost 4 bases and the V segment lost 7 bases, leaving 25 bases of the junction unmatched. The CDR3 spans 20 residues. The CDR3 nucleotides are TGTGCCAGTAAGATGGGGTATGGGACAGGGAATGTATTACATTCCACTGAAGCTTTCTTT. It is translated as CASKMGYGTGNVLHSTEAFF.

The CDR3: CASRKGSNYGYTF. CDR3 DNA sequence: TGTGCCAGCAGAAAGGGGTCTAACTATGGCTACACCTTC. The chain has TRBV12-3 or TRBV12-4 and TRBJ1-2, with D possibly matching TRBD1 (5 bases). The CDR3 totals 13 residues. Deletions cut 6 bases from V and 0 bases from J, with 8 bases between.

The chain links TRBV6-5 to TRBJ2-3; TRBD2 might be the D (6 bases). The CDR3 has 16 residues. V was shortened by 2 bases and J by 4 bases, with 16 bases between the two germline ends. Germline CDR1 MNHEY, CDR2 SVGAGI. CDR3 nucleotides: TGTGCCAGCAGTTACACGCTGATCGGCGGGGCAGATACGCAGTATTTT. It specifies CASSYTLIGGADTQYF.

The gene calls are TRBV10-1 and TRBJ2-3, with D perhaps TRBD1 (6 bases). The CDR3 runs 22 residues. The germline gives CDR1 WNHNN, CDR2 SYGVQD (reference sequence). V was pared by 0 bases and J by 0 bases, with 28 bases between. The CDR3 is CASSESRELGDTKKSSTDTQYF. CDR3 sequence (DNA): TGCGCCAGCAGTGAGTCGAGGGAACTCGGGGACACGAAAAAGTCTAGCACAGATACGCAGTATTTT.